This entry concerns a single T cell receptor beta chain. What it binds is not known. Method: immunoSEQ multiplex PCR; TCRdb's copy keeps in-frame clones and lacks some. Here the sample spans hundreds of thousands of clones, roughly 73% being singletons. This entry comes from a study of shared clonotypes between healthy human individuals. Germline V gene sequence: CDR1 SQVTM, CDR2 ANQGSEA. This CDR3 region has 15 residues. V gave up 6 bases and J gave up 8 bases; unmatched junction bases: 11. Study-wide points: Sequencing depth was expected to affect clonotype sharing among donors.

The specimen was memory CD4+ T cells sorted from blood. Subset reported: CD45RA-negative fraction. This TCR was sampled from a woman aged 30 to 39 in good health. This rearrangement joins TRBV29-1 to TRBJ2-1; 12 bases match TRBD1. CDR3 DNA: TGCAGCGTGAAAACCGGGACAGGGGGCCTCTATGAGCAGTTCTTC. This gives the protein CSVKTGTGGLYEQFF.